These 10 T cell receptor beta chains originate from one sample sequenced in a study of OX40 agonist ivuxolimab in advanced cancers. Profiling relied on immunoSEQ multiplex PCR, and the TCRdb table lists in-frame clones only, not all of them. Here the sample spans fewer than 85,000 clones, about 92% being singletons. Sample: CD4+ or CD8+ T cells sorted from blood, taken in a trial of the OX40 agonist ivuxolimab. All receptors come from an adult with an advanced solid tumor such as melanoma, head and neck, liver or kidney cancer.

CDR3 protein: CASSLGPGYYEQYF. The DNA for the CDR3 is TGTGCCAGCAGTTTAGGACCAGGGTACTACGAGCAGTACTTC. The V call is TRBV6-5, the J call TRBJ2-7; a weak D match, TRBD1 (5 bases). Germline lookup yields CDR1 MNHEY and CDR2 SVGAGI. The V gene lost 4 bases and the J gene lost 3 bases, with 13 bases spanning the gap. CDR3 length equals 14 residues.

The gene calls are TRBV7-2 and TRBJ1-2; no definite D call. Germline CDR1 reads SGHTA; CDR2 reads FQGNSA. Deletions cut 5 bases from V and 4 bases from J, with 17 bases between. The CDR3 is 15 amino acids. The CDR3 here is CASSPSGENGYGYTF. The CDR3 DNA is TGTGCCAGCAGCCCATCAGGAGAAAATGGCTATGGCTACACCTTC. The complete variable domain, with remaining parts taken from reference TRBV7-2 and TRBJ1-2, reads GAGVSQSPSNKVTEKGKDVELRCDPISGHTALYWYRQSLGQGLEFLIYFQGNSAPDKSGLPSDRFSAERTGGSVSTLTIQRTQQEDSAVYLCASSPSGENGYGYTFGSGTRLTVV.

This clone was seen a few times. This chain uses TRBV28 with TRBJ1-2; no clear D gene. Trimming took off 3 bases at V and 4 bases at J, with 18 bases between the two ends. The CDR3 has 16 amino acids. Germline CDR1 MDHEN, CDR2 SYDVKM. The CDR3 region is CASSFQDLEVLYGYTF. CDR3 sequence (DNA): TGTGCCAGCAGTTTTCAGGACTTAGAGGTTCTCTATGGCTACACCTTC.

The rearrangement joins TRBV10-3 to TRBJ2-2; the D is unclear. Germline CDR1 reads ENHRY; CDR2 reads SYGVKD. V gave up 8 bases and J gave up 4 bases, with 17 bases separating them. The CDR3 extends over 15 amino acids. For the CDR3, the DNA is TGTGCCATCCCCCGCGGACCCCTGGGCACCGGGGAGCTGTTTTTT. Its protein product is CAIPRGPLGTGELFF.

The V and J genes are TRBV21-1 and TRBJ1-1. TRBV21-1 is a documented pseudogene. This CDR3 region has 13 residues. CDR3 protein: CASSRVTNTEAFF. The CDR3 DNA sequence: TGTGCCAGCAGCAGAGTCACGAACACTGAAGCTTTCTTT.

This chain's CDR3 is CASSPGLNYGYTF. CDR3 DNA: TGTGCCAGCAGCCCGGGGCTTAACTATGGCTACACCTTC. The chain joins TRBV7-2 to TRBJ1-2; the D gene is possibly TRBD1 (5 bases). CDR3 length equals 13 residues. Germline CDR1 SGHTA, CDR2 FQGNSA. The V and J ends lost 5 bases and 1 base respectively, with 8 bases between them.

This clone was found a few times. The chain carries TRBV7-2 and TRBJ1-3; no firm D call. This CDR3 contains 16 residues. Trimming shortened V by 1 base and J by 4 bases, and 14 bases separated the two germline ends. Germline CDR1 is SGHTA and CDR2 is FQGNSA. The CDR3 loop reads CASSLDLGSGGNTIYF. In DNA form, the CDR3 reads TGTGCCAGCAGCTTAGATCTCGGGTCCGGGGGAAACACCATATATTTT.

The chain employs TRBV19 and TRBJ2-1; 12 positions agree with TRBD2. Losses at the gene ends were 4 bases for V and 6 bases for J; bases not matched to a gene: 10. Germline V gives CDR1 LNHDA, CDR2 SQIVND (reference sequence). The CDR3 totals 17 residues. CDR3 sequence: CASSTETSGRRVNEQFF. The CDR3 nucleotides are TGTGCCAGTAGTACCGAAACTAGCGGGAGGCGAGTCAATGAGCAGTTCTTC.

This chain links TRBV6-6 with TRBJ1-1; tentative D call: TRBD1 (5 bases). Trimming left V 0 bases short and J 5 bases short, with 7 bases between. CDR3 length: 13 residues. CDR1 is MNHNY and CDR2 is SVGAGI in the germline V gene (reference sequence). The CDR3 sequence is CASSYSRGTEAFF. The CDR3 nucleotides are TGTGCCAGCAGTTACTCGAGGGGAACTGAAGCTTTCTTT.

The rearrangement uses TRBV11-3 and TRBJ1-5, with D possibly TRBD1 on 5 matching bases. Germline assignment: CDR1 SGHNT and CDR2 YENEEA. Deletions cut 5 bases from V and 7 bases from J, with 12 bases between. The CDR3 has 13 amino acids. CDR3 protein: CASSAGQGQPQHF. In DNA form, the CDR3 reads TGTGCCAGCAGCGCCGGACAAGGACAGCCCCAGCATTTT.